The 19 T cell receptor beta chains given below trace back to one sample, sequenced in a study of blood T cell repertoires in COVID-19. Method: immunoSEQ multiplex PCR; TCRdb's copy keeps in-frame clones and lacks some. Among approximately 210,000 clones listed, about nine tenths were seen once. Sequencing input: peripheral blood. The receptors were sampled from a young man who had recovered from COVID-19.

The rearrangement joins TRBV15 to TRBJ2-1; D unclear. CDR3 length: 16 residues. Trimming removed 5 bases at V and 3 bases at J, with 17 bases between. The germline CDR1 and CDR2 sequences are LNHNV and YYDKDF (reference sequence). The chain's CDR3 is CATSPFQPDFYNEQFF. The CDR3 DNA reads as TGTGCCACCAGCCCTTTTCAACCCGACTTCTACAATGAGCAGTTCTTC.

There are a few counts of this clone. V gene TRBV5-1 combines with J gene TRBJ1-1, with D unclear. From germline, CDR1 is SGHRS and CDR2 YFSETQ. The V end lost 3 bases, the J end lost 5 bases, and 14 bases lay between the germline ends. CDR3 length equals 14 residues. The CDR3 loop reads CASSSPYEGTEAFF. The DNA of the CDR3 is TGCGCCAGCAGCTCACCTTATGAGGGAACTGAAGCTTTCTTT. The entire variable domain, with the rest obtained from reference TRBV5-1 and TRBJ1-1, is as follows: KAGVTQTPRYLIKTRGQQVTLSCSPISGHRSVSWYQQTPGQGLQFLFEYFSETQRNKGNFPGRFSGRQFSNSRSEMNVSTLELGDSALYLCASSSPYEGTEAFFGQGTRLTVV.

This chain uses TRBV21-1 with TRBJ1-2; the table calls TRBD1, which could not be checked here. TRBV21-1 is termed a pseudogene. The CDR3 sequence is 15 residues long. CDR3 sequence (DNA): TGTGCCAGCAGCCCCAAGGGTAGGGGCTGCTATGGCTACACCTTC. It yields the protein CASSPKGRGCYGYTF.

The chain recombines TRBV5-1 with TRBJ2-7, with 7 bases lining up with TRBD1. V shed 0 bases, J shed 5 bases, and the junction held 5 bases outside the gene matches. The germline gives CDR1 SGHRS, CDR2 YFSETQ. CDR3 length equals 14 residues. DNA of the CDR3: TGCGCCAGCAGCTTGGAGCAGGGGGTCAACGAGCAGTACTTC. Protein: CASSLEQGVNEQYF.

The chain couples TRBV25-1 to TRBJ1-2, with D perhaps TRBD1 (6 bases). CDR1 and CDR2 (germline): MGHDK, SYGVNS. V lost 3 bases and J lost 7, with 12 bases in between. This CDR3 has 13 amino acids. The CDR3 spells CASSDRGGSGYTF. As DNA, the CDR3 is TGTGCCAGCAGTGACAGGGGAGGGAGTGGCTACACCTTC.

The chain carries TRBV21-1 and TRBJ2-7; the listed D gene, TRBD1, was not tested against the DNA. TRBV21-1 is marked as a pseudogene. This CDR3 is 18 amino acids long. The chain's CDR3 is CASSKPRPGQVELYEQYF. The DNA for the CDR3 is TGTGCCAGCAGCAAACCCCGGCCTGGACAGGTTGAGCTCTACGAGCAGTACTTC.

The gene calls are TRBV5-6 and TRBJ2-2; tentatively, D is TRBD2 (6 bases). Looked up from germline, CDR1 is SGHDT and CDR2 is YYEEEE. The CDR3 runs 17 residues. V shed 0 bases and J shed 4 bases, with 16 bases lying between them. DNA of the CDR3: TGTGCCAGCAGCTTGGACAGACTAGAAGAGATCACCGGGGAGCTGTTTTTT. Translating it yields CASSLDRLEEITGELFF.

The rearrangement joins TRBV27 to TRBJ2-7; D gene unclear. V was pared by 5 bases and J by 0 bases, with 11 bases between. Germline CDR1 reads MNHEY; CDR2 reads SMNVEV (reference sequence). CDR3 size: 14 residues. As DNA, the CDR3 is TGTGCCAGCAGTCCACAAAGGAGCTCCTACGAGCAGTACTTC. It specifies CASSPQRSSYEQYF.

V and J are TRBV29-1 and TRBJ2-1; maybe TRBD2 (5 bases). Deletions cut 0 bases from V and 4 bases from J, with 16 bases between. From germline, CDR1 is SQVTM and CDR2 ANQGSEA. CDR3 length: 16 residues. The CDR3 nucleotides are TGCAGCGTTGAAGACCGGACTCGCCGAGGGTACAATGAGCAGTTCTTC. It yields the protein CSVEDRTRRGYNEQFF.

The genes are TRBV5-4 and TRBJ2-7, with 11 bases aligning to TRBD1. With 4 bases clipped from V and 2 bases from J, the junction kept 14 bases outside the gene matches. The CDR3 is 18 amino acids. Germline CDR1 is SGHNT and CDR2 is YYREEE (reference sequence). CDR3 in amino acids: CASSASPGTGGSPYEQYF. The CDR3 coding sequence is TGTGCCAGCAGCGCGTCGCCCGGGACAGGGGGATCACCCTACGAGCAGTACTTC.

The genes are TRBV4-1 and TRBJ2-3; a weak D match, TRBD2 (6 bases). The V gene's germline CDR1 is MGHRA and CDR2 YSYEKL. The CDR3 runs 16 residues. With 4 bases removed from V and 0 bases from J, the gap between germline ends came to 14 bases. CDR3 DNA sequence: TGCGCCAGCAGCCGAACTCGGGGGTCTAGCACAGATACGCAGTATTTT. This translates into CASSRTRGSSTDTQYF.

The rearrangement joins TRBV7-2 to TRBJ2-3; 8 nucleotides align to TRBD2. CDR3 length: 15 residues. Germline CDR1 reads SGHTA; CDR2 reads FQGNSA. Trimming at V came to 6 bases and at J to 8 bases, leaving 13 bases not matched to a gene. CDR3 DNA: TGTGCCAGCAGACCAGAATTAGCGGGGACCGCTACGCAGTATTTT. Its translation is CASRPELAGTATQYF.

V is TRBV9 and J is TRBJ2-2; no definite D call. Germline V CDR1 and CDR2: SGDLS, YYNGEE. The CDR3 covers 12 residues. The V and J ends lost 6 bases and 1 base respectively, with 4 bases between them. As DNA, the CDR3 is TGTGCCAGCACTCTGAACACCGGGGAGCTGTTTTTT. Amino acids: CASTLNTGELFF.

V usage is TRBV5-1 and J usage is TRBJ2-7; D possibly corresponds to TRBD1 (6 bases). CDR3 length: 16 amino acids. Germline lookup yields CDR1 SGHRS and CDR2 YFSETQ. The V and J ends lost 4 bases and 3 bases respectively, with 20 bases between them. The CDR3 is CASSQGTRGGVYEQYF. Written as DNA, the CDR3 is TGCGCCAGCAGCCAGGGGACAAGGGGTGGAGTCTACGAGCAGTACTTC.

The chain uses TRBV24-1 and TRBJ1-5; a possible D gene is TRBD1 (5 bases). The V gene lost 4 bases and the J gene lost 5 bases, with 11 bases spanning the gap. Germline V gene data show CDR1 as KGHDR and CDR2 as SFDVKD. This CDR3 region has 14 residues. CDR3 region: CATSDAVGDQPQHF. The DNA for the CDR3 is TGTGCCACCAGTGACGCGGTAGGGGATCAGCCCCAGCATTTT.

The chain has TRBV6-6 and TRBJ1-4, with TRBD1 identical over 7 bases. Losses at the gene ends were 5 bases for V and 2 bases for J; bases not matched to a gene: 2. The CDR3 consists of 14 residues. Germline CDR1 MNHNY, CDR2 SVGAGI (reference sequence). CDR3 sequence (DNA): TGTGCCAGCAGTGCGACAGGGACTAATGAAAAACTGTTTTTT. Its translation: CASSATGTNEKLFF.

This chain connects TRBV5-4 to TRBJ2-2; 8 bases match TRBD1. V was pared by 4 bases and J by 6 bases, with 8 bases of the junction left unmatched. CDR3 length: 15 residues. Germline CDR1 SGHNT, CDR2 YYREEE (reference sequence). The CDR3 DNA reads TGTGCCAGCAGCCCCCGACAGGGGTCATCCGGGGAGCTGTTTTTT. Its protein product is CASSPRQGSSGELFF.

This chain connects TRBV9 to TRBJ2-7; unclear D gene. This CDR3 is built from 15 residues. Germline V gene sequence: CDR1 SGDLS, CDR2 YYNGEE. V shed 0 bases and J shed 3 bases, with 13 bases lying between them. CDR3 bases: TGTGCCAGCAGCGTAGCTACAAGCGTCGGCTACGAGCAGTACTTC. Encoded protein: CASSVATSVGYEQYF.

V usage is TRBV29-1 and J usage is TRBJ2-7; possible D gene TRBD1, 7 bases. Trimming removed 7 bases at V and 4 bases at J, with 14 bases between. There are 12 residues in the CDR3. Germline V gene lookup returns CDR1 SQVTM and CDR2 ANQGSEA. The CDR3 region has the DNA TGCAGCGCGGCGGGACAGACTTACGAGCAGTACTTC. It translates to CSAAGQTYEQYF.